A single sample is the source of the 29 T cell receptor beta chains below, sequenced in a study of control samples from healthy donors and cancer patients. TCRdb's table, derived via immunoSEQ multiplex PCR, lists solely in-frame clones and lacks some. The table lists 150,000 or so clones, roughly 93% of them singletons. The sequenced sample consisted of blood. Source of these receptors: a young man in good health.

The chain uses TRBV10-3 and TRBJ1-1, with 11 bases aligning to TRBD1. Germline V CDR1 and CDR2: ENHRY, SYGVKD. V trimming: 6 bases; J trimming: 5 bases; junction bases outside the gene matches: 5. The CDR3 is 14 amino acids. CDR3 residues: CAIRLDRGLTEAFF. DNA of the CDR3: TGTGCCATCAGACTGGACAGGGGGCTAACTGAAGCTTTCTTT.

The chain couples TRBV20-1 to TRBJ1-1; D possibly corresponds to TRBD1 (6 bases). The CDR3 sequence is 15 residues long. V was shortened by 3 bases and J by 5 bases, with 19 bases between the two germline ends. Germline lookup yields CDR1 DFQATT and CDR2 SNEGSKA (reference sequence). CDR3 residues: CSASWGRELGTEAFF. CDR3 in DNA: TGCAGTGCTAGTTGGGGGCGCGAATTGGGGACTGAAGCTTTCTTT.

The chain carries TRBV11-3 and TRBJ2-1; a possible D gene is TRBD1 (5 bases). The CDR3 has 15 residues. The V gene's germline CDR1 is SGHNT and CDR2 YENEEA. The V gene lost 4 bases and the J gene lost 7 bases, with 17 bases spanning the gap. CDR3 nucleotide sequence: TGTGCCAGCAGCTCCTCCCCAGGGATAGGGAATGAGCAGTTCTTC. Translation gives CASSSSPGIGNEQFF.

The chain uses TRBV11-2 and TRBJ1-2, with 10 bases identical to TRBD1. The CDR3 consists of 16 residues. Germline lookup yields CDR1 SGHAT and CDR2 FQNNGV. Unmatched junction bases numbered 12, after V lost 4 bases and J lost 7 bases. The CDR3 is CASSSLFSWTGGGYTF. As DNA, the CDR3 is TGTGCCAGCAGCTCCCTATTTTCTTGGACAGGGGGTGGCTACACCTTC.

CDR3 residues: CASSPRRQDTQYF. The DNA of the CDR3 is TGTGCCAGCAGCCCCCGTCGCCAGGATACGCAGTATTTT. The V and J genes are TRBV9 and TRBJ2-3, with unresolved D. The ends were cut back, 4 bases at V and 6 bases at J, with 12 bases in the middle. The CDR3 has 13 residues. Germline V lookup: CDR1 SGDLS, CDR2 YYNGEE.

This clone was recorded once. The chain couples TRBV10-3 to TRBJ2-1; D might be TRBD2 (5 bases). Trimming left V 2 bases short and J 5 bases short, with 19 bases between. The CDR3 sequence is 17 residues long. Germline CDR1 ENHRY, CDR2 SYGVKD. The CDR3, as DNA: TGTGCCATCAGTGAGCCGACTACCGGGAACCCCAACAATGAGCAGTTCTTC. Its protein is CAISEPTTGNPNNEQFF.

This chain uses TRBV9 with TRBJ1-2; the match to TRBD1 covers 8 bases. The CDR3 totals 16 residues. Germline CDR1 and CDR2: SGDLS and YYNGEE. Losses at the gene ends were 1 base for V and 2 bases for J; bases not matched to a gene: 7. The CDR3 coding sequence is TGTGCCAGCAGCGTATGGACAGGGAGGGACAACTATGGCTACACCTTC. This codes for CASSVWTGRDNYGYTF.

In DNA, the CDR3 is TGTGCCAGCAGTTACGGGACAGGGCCCTACGAGCAGTACTTC. Translating gives CASSYGTGPYEQYF. This chain joins TRBV6-5 and TRBJ2-7, with TRBD1 matching over 9 bases. V was pared by 2 bases and J by 2 bases, with 1 base of the junction left unmatched. The CDR3 contains 14 residues. Germline V gives CDR1 MNHEY, CDR2 SVGAGI.

The rearrangement links TRBV28 to TRBJ1-1; perhaps TRBD1 as D (6 bases). V was pared by 7 bases and J by 11 bases, with 14 bases between. The germline gives CDR1 MDHEN, CDR2 SYDVKM. There are 11 residues in the CDR3. The CDR3 reads CASTRGLWAFF. CDR3 DNA: TGTGCCAGCACCAGGGGCCTTTGGGCTTTCTTT.

V gene TRBV29-1 combines with J gene TRBJ2-3; D possibly corresponds to TRBD2 (7 bases). Germline V gene lookup returns CDR1 SQVTM and CDR2 ANQGSEA. V was cut by 1 base and J by 0 bases, with 20 bases left in between. The CDR3 length is 18 residues. The CDR3 nucleotides are TGCAGCGTTGAAGGTTCTAGGGGGGGGGACCTAAGCACAGATACGCAGTATTTT. Protein: CSVEGSRGGDLSTDTQYF.

This chain joins TRBV27 and TRBJ1-1; no reliable D call. Per the germline V gene, CDR1 is MNHEY and CDR2 is SMNVEV (reference sequence). This CDR3 comprises 14 residues. Trimming took 5 bases from V and 11 from J, leaving 21 bases between them. CDR3 bases: TGTGCCAGCAGTCTAGGGCCTAGCGCGGGGAGGGCTTTCTTT. This encodes CASSLGPSAGRAFF.

V usage is TRBV7-8 and J usage is TRBJ2-3; 8 nucleotides match TRBD2. J lost 4 bases, V lost 5 bases, and 8 bases had no gene match. The CDR3 is made up of 15 amino acids. CDR1 is SGHVS, CDR2 FQNEAQ, per germline. As DNA, the CDR3 is TGTGCCAGCAGCCCAGATAGCGGGGAGTCAGATACGCAGTATTTT. Protein: CASSPDSGESDTQYF.

V gene TRBV28 combines with J gene TRBJ2-1, with 10 bases that match TRBD2. Losses at the gene ends were 2 bases for V and 9 bases for J; bases not matched to a gene: 10. This CDR3 comprises 16 residues. Germline V CDR1 and CDR2: MDHEN, SYDVKM. This CDR3 is CASSLHTSGNEVEQFF. The CDR3 DNA reads TGTGCCAGCAGTTTACATACTAGCGGGAACGAGGTTGAGCAGTTCTTC. Looking up the rest from reference TRBV28 and TRBJ2-1 gives the full variable domain: DVKVTQSSRYLVKRTGEKVFLECVQDMDHENMFWYRQDPGLGLRLIYFSYDVKMKEKGDIPEGYSVSREKKERFSLILESASTNQTSMYLCASSLHTSGNEVEQFFGPGTRLTVL.

The chain employs TRBV9 and TRBJ2-7; 7 positions match TRBD2. The V gene's germline CDR1 is SGDLS and CDR2 YYNGEE. With V trimmed by 0 bases and J by 6 bases, 6 bases remained unmatched. There are 14 residues in the CDR3. This CDR3 is CASSVDLGGTEQYF. The CDR3 DNA reads TGTGCCAGCAGCGTAGATCTGGGGGGGACCGAGCAGTACTTC.

This clone was seen at least ten times. The J gene is TRBJ2-1, the V gene TRBV7-8; the D is unclear. CDR1 and CDR2 (germline): SGHVS, FQNEAQ. Deletions cut 3 bases from V and 8 bases from J, with 14 bases between. This CDR3 contains 14 residues. In DNA form, the CDR3 reads TGTGCCAGCAGCTTCCAGGTGGGGATGGATGAGCAGTTCTTC. It codes for CASSFQVGMDEQFF.

The rearrangement uses TRBV19 and TRBJ1-1; D is perhaps TRBD1 (5 bases). CDR1 is LNHDA, CDR2 SQIVND, per germline (reference sequence). Deletions cut 6 bases from V and 4 bases from J, with 15 bases between. CDR3 length equals 14 residues. In DNA form, the CDR3 reads TGTGCCAGTAGGCCCTGGGACGGAAGCACTGAAGCTTTCTTT. It yields the protein CASRPWDGSTEAFF.

This clone was detected many times. The chain recombines TRBV11-2 with TRBJ1-1; 7 bases fit TRBD1. The length of the CDR3 is 17 residues. CDR1 SGHAT and CDR2 FQNNGV come from the germline V gene. V was clipped by 1 base and J by 0 bases; unmatched bases: 8. CDR3 coding DNA: TGTGCCAGCAGCTTAGCCTACAGGGGAGCCATGAACACTGAAGCTTTCTTT. This encodes CASSLAYRGAMNTEAFF.

This clone was recorded only once. This chain links TRBV7-2 with TRBJ1-6, with 8 bases aligning to TRBD1. V was pared by 1 base and J by 12 bases, with 17 bases of the junction left unmatched. The CDR3 covers 18 residues. Germline values: CDR1 SGHTA, CDR2 FQGNSA. The CDR3 DNA sequence: TGTGCCAGCAGCTTAGAGGTGGTTCGGACAGGGCAGAGTCTACCCCTCCACTTT. It translates to CASSLEVVRTGQSLPLHF.

The chain carries TRBV5-1 and TRBJ2-1; D is perhaps TRBD1 (6 bases). The CDR3 is made up of 13 amino acids. V lost 5 bases and J 0 bases, leaving 6 bases between the germline ends. Per the germline V gene, CDR1 is SGHRS and CDR2 is YFSETQ. The CDR3 bases are TGCGCCAGCAGGGACAGCTCCTACAATGAGCAGTTCTTC. It specifies CASRDSSYNEQFF.

This chain joins TRBV27 and TRBJ2-3; 10 bases fit TRBD1. The germline CDR1 and CDR2 sequences are MNHEY and SMNVEV (reference sequence). V gave up 6 bases and J gave up 2 bases; unmatched junction bases: 14. The length of the CDR3 is 18 residues. The CDR3 nucleotides read TGTGCCAGCAGCCTCTACCCGGGGGGACAGGGGACCACAGATACGCAGTATTTT. It yields the protein CASSLYPGGQGTTDTQYF.

The rearrangement joins TRBV29-1 to TRBJ1-2; D may be TRBD1 (5 bases). The CDR3 has 13 residues. Germline-derived CDR1 and CDR2 are SQVTM and ANQGSEA. Trimming pared 5 bases from V and 2 bases from J, leaving 12 bases between. The CDR3 loop is CSVSPGLNYGYTF. CDR3 DNA: TGCAGCGTTTCACCGGGACTGAACTATGGCTACACCTTC.

The chain carries TRBV2 and TRBJ1-2, with 8 bases identical to TRBD1. Germline CDR1 reads SNHLY; CDR2 reads FYNNEI. V lost 10 bases to trimming and J lost 2 bases; unmatched junction nucleotides: 6. The CDR3 runs 13 residues. CDR3 DNA: TGTGCCACCCAGGGGGCAAGCAACTATGGCTACACCTTC. Encoded protein: CATQGASNYGYTF.

The chain employs TRBV7-2 and TRBJ1-6; unclear D gene. Trimming removed 2 bases from V and 5 bases from J, with 10 bases in between. This CDR3 has 15 amino acids. CDR1 SGHTA and CDR2 FQGNSA come from the germline V gene. CDR3 bases: TGTGCCAGCAGCTTATTCGCAGTAAATAATTCACCCCTCCACTTT. Translated, it gives CASSLFAVNNSPLHF.

V and J are TRBV6-2 or TRBV6-3 and TRBJ1-2; no reliable D call. Trimming cost V 0 bases and J 4 bases, with 12 bases left between them. This CDR3 region has 15 residues. Germline V gene data show CDR1 as MNHEY and CDR2 as SVGEGT. CDR3 region: CASSYSRSASYGYTF. CDR3 in DNA: TGTGCCAGCAGTTACTCACGCTCGGCGAGCTATGGCTACACCTTC.

This chain joins TRBV5-1 and TRBJ1-5, with D possibly being TRBD1 (5 bases). From germline, CDR1 is SGHRS and CDR2 YFSETQ. The CDR3 covers 14 residues. Trimming removed 4 bases at V and 7 bases at J, with 15 bases between. The CDR3 reads CASSAQGGGQPQHF. CDR3 DNA: TGCGCCAGCAGCGCCCAGGGAGGAGGCCAGCCCCAGCATTTT.

The chain uses TRBV29-1 and TRBJ2-1; TRBD2 matches 9 bases. CDR3 size: 14 residues. From germline, CDR1 is SQVTM and CDR2 ANQGSEA. The V and J ends lost 5 bases and 0 bases, in that order; junction bases with no gene match: 2. DNA for the CDR3: TGCAGCGTTAATAGCGGGAGCTCCTACAATGAGCAGTTCTTC. It encodes CSVNSGSSYNEQFF.

The V gene is TRBV3-1 (or the pseudogene TRBV3-2), the J gene TRBJ1-6; 7 positions match TRBD1. The germline V gene encodes CDR1 LGHDT and CDR2 YNNKEL (reference sequence). This CDR3 region has 15 residues. J was trimmed by 8 bases and V by 3 bases; bases with no gene match: 7. The CDR3 region is CASSHPDRVDSPLHF. The CDR3 DNA follows: TGTGCCAGCAGCCATCCTGACAGGGTGGATTCACCCCTCCACTTT.

This clone was seen more than once but under ten times. The chain has TRBV27 and TRBJ2-1; 9 positions match TRBD1. Germline trimming cut 7 bases from V and 6 bases from J; bases unmatched to any gene: 7. CDR3 size: 14 residues. The germline V gene encodes CDR1 MNHEY and CDR2 SMNVEV (reference sequence). CDR3 sequence reads: CASNEQGARNEQFF. The DNA for the CDR3 is TGTGCCAGCAACGAACAGGGGGCGCGCAATGAGCAGTTCTTC.

The table lists this clone with a few counts. The J gene is TRBJ2-1, the V gene TRBV7-3; D gene unclear. This CDR3 is built from 12 residues. The V and J ends lost 5 bases and 10 bases respectively, with 12 bases between them. Germline loops: CDR1 SGHTA, CDR2 FQGTGA. This CDR3 is CASSAIGLEQFF. CDR3 nucleotides: TGTGCCAGCAGCGCTATCGGGCTCGAGCAGTTCTTC.